This TCR beta chain was obtained from a study of control samples from healthy donors and cancer patients. The protocol was immunoSEQ multiplex PCR, while the TCRdb copy is restricted to in-frame clones and leaves out a portion. The sample records 110,000 to 150,000 clones, about 95% being singletons. Germline-derived CDR1 and CDR2 are MNHEY and SVGAGI. Losses at the gene ends were 2 bases for V and 8 bases for J; bases not matched to a gene: 4. This CDR3 region has 15 residues. The chain has TRBV6-5 and TRBJ1-6; 9 positions agree with TRBD1. Specimen: PBMCs. The source of this sequence is a man in his fifties or sixties with colorectal cancer. CDR3 sequence: CASSYGDRVYSPLHF. The CDR3 DNA follows: TGTGCCAGCAGTTACGGGGACAGGGTTTATTCACCCCTCCACTTT.